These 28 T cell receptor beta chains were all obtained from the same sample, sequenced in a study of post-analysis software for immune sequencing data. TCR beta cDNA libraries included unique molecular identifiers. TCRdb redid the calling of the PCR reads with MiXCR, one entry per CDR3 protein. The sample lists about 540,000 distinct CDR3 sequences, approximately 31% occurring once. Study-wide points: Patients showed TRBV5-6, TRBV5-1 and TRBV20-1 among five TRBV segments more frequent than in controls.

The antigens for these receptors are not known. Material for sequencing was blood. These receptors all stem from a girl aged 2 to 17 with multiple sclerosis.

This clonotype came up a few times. The CDR3 DNA reads TGTGCCAGCAGCCGGCTCATGGGAAACACCATATATTTT. Protein product: CASSRLMGNTIYF. This chain uses TRBV11-2 with TRBJ1-3; D gene ambiguous. The V end lost 5 bases, the J end lost 4 bases, and 9 bases lay between the germline ends. This CDR3 comprises 13 residues. CDR1 and CDR2 from the germline V gene are SGHAT and FQNNGV.

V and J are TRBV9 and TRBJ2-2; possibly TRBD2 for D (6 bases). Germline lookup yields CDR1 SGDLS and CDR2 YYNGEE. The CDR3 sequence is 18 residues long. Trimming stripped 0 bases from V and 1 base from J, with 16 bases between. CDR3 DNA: TGTGCCAGCAGCGTAGCATCTTGGGGGGACTTGAACACCGGGGAGCTGTTTTTT. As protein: CASSVASWGDLNTGELFF.

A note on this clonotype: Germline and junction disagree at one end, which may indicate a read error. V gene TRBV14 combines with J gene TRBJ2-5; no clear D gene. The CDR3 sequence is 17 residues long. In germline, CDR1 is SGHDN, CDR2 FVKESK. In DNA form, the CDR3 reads TGTGCCAGCAGCCAAGAGGTTCGAGGATCGTACCAAGAGACCCGGTACTTC. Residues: CASSQEVRGSYQETRYF.

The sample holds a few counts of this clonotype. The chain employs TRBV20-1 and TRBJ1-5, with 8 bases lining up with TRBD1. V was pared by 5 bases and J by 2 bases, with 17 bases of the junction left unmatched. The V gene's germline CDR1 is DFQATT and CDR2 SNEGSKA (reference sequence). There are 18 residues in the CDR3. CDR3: CSALPGQGGELGNQPQHF. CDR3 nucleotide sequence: TGCAGTGCTCTCCCTGGACAGGGAGGGGAATTGGGCAATCAGCCCCAGCATTTT.

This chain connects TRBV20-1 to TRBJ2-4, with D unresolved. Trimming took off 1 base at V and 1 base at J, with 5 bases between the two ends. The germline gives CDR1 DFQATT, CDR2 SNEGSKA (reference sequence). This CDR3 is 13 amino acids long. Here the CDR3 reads CSARGVAKNIQYF. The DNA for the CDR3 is TGCAGTGCTAGAGGGGTGGCCAAAAACATTCAGTACTTC.

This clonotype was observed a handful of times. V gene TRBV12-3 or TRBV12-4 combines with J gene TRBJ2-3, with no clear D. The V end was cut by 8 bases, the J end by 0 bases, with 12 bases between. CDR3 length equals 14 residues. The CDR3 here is CASGIRGSTDTQYF. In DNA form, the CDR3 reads TGTGCCAGCGGCATTCGTGGAAGCACAGATACGCAGTATTTT.

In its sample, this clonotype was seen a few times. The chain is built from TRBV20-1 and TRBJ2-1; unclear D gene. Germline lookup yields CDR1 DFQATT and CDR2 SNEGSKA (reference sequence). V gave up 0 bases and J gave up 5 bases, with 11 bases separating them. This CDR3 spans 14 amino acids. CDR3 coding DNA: TGCAGTGCTAGAGATCAAGGGCGCAACAATGAGCAGTTCTTC. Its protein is CSARDQGRNNEQFF.

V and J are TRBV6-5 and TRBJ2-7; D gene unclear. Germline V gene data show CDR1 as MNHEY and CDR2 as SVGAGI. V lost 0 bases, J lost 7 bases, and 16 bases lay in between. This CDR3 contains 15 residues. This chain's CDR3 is CASSYSVNDLQEQYF. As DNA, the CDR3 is TGTGCCAGCAGTTACTCGGTCAACGACCTACAGGAGCAGTACTTC.

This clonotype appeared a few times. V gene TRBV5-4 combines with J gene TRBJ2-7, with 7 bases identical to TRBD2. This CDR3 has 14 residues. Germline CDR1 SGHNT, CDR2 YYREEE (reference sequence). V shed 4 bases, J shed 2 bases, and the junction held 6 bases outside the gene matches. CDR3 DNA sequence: TGTGCCAGCAGCCAGGGTCGGGGGGCCTACGAGCAGTACTTC. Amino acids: CASSQGRGAYEQYF.

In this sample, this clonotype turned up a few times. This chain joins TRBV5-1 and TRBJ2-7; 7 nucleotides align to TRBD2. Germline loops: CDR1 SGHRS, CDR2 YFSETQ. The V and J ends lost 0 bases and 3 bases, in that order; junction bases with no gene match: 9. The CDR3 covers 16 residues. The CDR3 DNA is TGCGCCAGCAGCTTGGAATTGAGCGGGGATGGCTACGAGCAGTACTTC. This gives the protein CASSLELSGDGYEQYF.

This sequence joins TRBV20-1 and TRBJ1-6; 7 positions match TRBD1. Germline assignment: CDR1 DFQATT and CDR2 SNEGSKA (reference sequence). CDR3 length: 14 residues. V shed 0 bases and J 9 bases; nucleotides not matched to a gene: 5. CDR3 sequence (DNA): TGCAGTGCTAGAGATATACAGGGGAGTTCACCCCTCCACTTT. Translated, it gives CSARDIQGSSPLHF.

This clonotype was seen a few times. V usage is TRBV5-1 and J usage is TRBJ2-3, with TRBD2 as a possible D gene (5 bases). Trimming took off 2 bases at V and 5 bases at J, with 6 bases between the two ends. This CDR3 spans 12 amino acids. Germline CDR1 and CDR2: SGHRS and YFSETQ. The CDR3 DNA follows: TGCGCCAGCAGCTTCGGGAAAGATACGCAGTATTTT. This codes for CASSFGKDTQYF.

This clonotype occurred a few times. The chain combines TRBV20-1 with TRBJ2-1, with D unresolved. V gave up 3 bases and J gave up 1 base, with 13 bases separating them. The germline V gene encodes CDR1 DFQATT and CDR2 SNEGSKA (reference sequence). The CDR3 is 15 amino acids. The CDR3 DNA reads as TGCAGTGCTAGCAGTTTCATAGTATCCTACAATGAGCAGTTCTTC. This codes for CSASSFIVSYNEQFF.

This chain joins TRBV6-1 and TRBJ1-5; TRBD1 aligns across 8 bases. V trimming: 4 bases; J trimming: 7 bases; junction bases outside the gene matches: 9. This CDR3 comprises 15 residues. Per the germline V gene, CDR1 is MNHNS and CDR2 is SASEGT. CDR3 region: CASSGGAGGEQPQHF. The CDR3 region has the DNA TGTGCCAGCAGTGGGGGGGCAGGGGGCGAACAGCCCCAGCATTTT.

CDR3 coding DNA: TGTGCCAGCAGCTCCAGGGGTAACTCTGGGGCCAACGTCCTGACTTTC. As protein: CASSSRGNSGANVLTF. This rearrangement joins TRBV9 to TRBJ2-6, with D perhaps matching TRBD1 (6 bases). V dropped 4 bases and J dropped 0 bases, with 11 bases sitting between them. Germline V gene lookup returns CDR1 SGDLS and CDR2 YYNGEE. The CDR3 length is 16 residues. Filled out from reference TRBV9 and TRBJ2-6, the complete variable domain reads DSGVTQTPKHLITATGQRVTLRCSPRSGDLSVYWYQQSLDQGLQFLIQYYNGEERAKGNILERFSAQQFPDLHSELNLSSLELGDSALYFCASSSRGNSGANVLTFGAGSRLTVL.

The CDR3 loop is CSVEKTPEGRNSPLHF. The CDR3 DNA sequence: TGCAGCGTTGAAAAGACCCCCGAGGGTAGGAATTCACCCCTCCACTTT. The rearrangement links TRBV29-1 to TRBJ1-6; D unclear. Germline lookup yields CDR1 SQVTM and CDR2 ANQGSEA. Trimming pared 2 bases from V and 7 bases from J, leaving 18 bases between. There are 16 residues in the CDR3.

This CDR3 is CSARPLAGDGKTQYF. The CDR3 DNA follows: TGCAGTGCTAGGCCACTAGCGGGGGATGGGAAGACCCAGTACTTC. This chain links TRBV20-1 with TRBJ2-7; TRBD2 agrees at 11 bases. TRBJ2-5 explains the end of the DNA better; the J call may be wrong. CDR1 DFQATT and CDR2 SNEGSKA come from the germline V gene (reference sequence). This CDR3 contains 15 residues.

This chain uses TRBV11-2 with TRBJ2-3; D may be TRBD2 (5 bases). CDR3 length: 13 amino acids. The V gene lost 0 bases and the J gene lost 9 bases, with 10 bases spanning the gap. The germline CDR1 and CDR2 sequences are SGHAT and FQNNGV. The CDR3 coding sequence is TGTGCCAGCAGCTTAGATCCGGGGATAACGCAGTATTTT. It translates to CASSLDPGITQYF. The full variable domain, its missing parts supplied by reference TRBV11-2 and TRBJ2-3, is EAGVAQSPRYKIIEKRQSVAFWCNPISGHATLYWYQQILGQGPKLLIQFQNNGVVDDSQLPKDRFSAERLKGVDSTLKIQPAKLEDSAVYLCASSLDPGITQYFGPGTRLTVL.

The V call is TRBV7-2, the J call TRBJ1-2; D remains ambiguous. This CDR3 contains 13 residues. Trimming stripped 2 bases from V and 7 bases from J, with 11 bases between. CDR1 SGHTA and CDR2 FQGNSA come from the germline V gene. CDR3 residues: CASSLITGSGYTF. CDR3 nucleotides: TGTGCCAGCAGCTTAATAACGGGGAGTGGCTACACCTTC.

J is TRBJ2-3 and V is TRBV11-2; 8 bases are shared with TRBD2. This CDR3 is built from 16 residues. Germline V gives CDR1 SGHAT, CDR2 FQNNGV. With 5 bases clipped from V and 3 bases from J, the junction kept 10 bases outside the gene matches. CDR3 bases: TGTGCCAGCAGCCAAGGGCGCGGGGGGCGGACAGATACGCAGTATTTT. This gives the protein CASSQGRGGRTDTQYF.

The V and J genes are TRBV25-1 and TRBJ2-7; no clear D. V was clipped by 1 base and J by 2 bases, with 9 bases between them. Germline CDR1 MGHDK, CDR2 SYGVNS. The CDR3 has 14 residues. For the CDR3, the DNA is TGTGCCAGCAGTGAATTCATAGGCCCCTACGAGCAGTACTTC. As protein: CASSEFIGPYEQYF.

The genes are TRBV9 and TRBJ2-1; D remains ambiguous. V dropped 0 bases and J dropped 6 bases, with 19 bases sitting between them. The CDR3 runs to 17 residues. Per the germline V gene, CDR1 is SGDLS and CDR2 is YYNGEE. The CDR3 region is CASSVGELGPRVNEQFF. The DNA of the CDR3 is TGTGCCAGCAGCGTAGGTGAATTGGGCCCTAGGGTCAATGAGCAGTTCTTC.

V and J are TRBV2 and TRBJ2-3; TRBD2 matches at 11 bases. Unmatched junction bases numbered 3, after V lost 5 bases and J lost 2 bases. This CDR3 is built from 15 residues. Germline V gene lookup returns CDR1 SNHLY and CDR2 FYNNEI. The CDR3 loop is CASSRLAGNTDTQYF. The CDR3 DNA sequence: TGTGCCAGCAGTAGACTAGCGGGGAACACAGATACGCAGTATTTT.

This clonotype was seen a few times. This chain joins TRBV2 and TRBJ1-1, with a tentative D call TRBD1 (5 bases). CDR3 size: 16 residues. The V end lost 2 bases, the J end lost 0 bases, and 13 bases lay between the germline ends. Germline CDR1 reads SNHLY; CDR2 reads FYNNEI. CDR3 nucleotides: TGTGCCAGCAGTGAAATGGCCAGGGCAATGAACACTGAAGCTTTCTTT. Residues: CASSEMARAMNTEAFF.

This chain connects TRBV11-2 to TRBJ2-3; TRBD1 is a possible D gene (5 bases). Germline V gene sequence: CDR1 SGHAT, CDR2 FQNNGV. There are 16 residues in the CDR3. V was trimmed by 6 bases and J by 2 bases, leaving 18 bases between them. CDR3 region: CASRGIKGLATDTQYF. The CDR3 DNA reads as TGTGCCAGCAGGGGCATTAAGGGGTTGGCCACAGATACGCAGTATTTT.

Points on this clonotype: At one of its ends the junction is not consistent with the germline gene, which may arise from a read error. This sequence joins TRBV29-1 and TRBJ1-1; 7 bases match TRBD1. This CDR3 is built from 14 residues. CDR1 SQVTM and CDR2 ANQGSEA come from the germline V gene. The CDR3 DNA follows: TGCAGCGTGGAAGAGACAGGGCGTTACACTGAAGCTTTCTTT. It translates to CSVEETGRYTEAFF.

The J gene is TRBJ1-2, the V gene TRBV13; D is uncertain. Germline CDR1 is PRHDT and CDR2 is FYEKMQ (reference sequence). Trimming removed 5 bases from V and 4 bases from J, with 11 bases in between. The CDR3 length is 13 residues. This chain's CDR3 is CASSATRSYGYTF. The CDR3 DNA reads TGTGCCAGCAGCGCCACAAGGAGCTATGGCTACACCTTC.

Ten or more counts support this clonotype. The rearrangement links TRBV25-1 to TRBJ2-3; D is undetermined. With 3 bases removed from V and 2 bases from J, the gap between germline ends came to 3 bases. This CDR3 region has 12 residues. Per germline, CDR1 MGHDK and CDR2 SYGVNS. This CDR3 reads CASSDPTDTQYF. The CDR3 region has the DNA TGTGCCAGCAGTGACCCCACAGATACGCAGTATTTT.